This is a list of T cell receptor beta chains from one sample in a study of OX40 agonist ivuxolimab in advanced cancers. TCRdb's copy holds only in-frame clones and misses some; the assay was immunoSEQ multiplex PCR. Here the sample spans 130,000 or so clones, around 95% being singletons. The specimen was CD4+ or CD8+ T cells sorted from blood, collected in a trial of the OX40 agonist ivuxolimab. Receptor source: an adult with an advanced solid tumor such as melanoma, head and neck, liver or kidney cancer. The CDR3 runs from the conserved cysteine through the conserved F or W. The D gene is left open where the match is weak. Rows give clone size only sometimes, using once, few, many, or a class for an expanded clone.

d_call,j_call,v_call,clone_size,cdr3_nt,cdr3_aa
TRBD2,TRBJ2-5,TRBV5-4,.,TGTGCCAGCAGCTGGGCCGGGTTAGCGGGAGTTGGAGAGACCCAGTACTTC,CASSWAGLAGVGETQYF
TRBD1,TRBJ2-7,TRBV18,once,TGTGCCAGCTCAGGGACAGGGAACTACGAGCAGTACTTC,CASSGTGNYEQYF
.,TRBJ2-7,TRBV14,.,TGTGCCAGCAGCCAAGGAGTCCTCTCCTACGAGCAGTACTTC,CASSQGVLSYEQYF
.,TRBJ2-5,TRBV9,once,TGTGCCAGCAGCCCTAGAGGTCAAGAGACCCAGTACTTC,CASSPRGQETQYF
TRBD2,TRBJ2-7,TRBV27,.,TGTGCCAGCCAAGCTAGCGGGAGGGCAGAGTACGAGCAGTACTTC,CASQASGRAEYEQYF
.,TRBJ1-4,TRBV7-2,.,TGTGCCAGCAGCTTTGATGAAAAACTGTTTTTT,CASSFDEKLFF
TRBD2,TRBJ2-3,TRBV15,once,TGTGCCACCAGCAGAGATCCGGGCGGGAGAACGGCAGATACGCAGTATTTT,CATSRDPGGRTADTQYF
TRBD1,TRBJ1-6,TRBV28,few,TGTGCCAGCAGTTCCTCATCCACAGGGGGCTCCTATAATTCACCCCTCCACTTT,CASSSSSTGGSYNSPLHF
.,TRBJ1-4,TRBV6-5,.,TGTGCCAGCAGTCCTAGGGACCACAATGAAAAACTGTTTTTT,CASSPRDHNEKLFF
.,TRBJ1-2,TRBV27,.,TGTGCCAGCAGTTTATTCGGTTATCCGGATTTTAACTATGGCTACACCTTC,CASSLFGYPDFNYGYTF
.,TRBJ2-4,TRBV6-5,once,TGTGCCAGCAGTGAACAGGAGTTAAACATTCAGTACTTC,CASSEQELNIQYF
TRBD1,TRBJ2-5,TRBV29-1,once,TGCAGCGTTGAAGATTGGGGACAGGGGAAGGGAGAGACCCAGTACTTC,CSVEDWGQGKGETQYF
.,TRBJ1-4,TRBV29-1,.,TGCAGCGTACCTGGGGCCTCCAATGAAAAACTGTTTTTT,CSVPGASNEKLFF
TRBD1,TRBJ1-5,TRBV18,once,TGTGCCAGCTCCCCGGGACAGGGCTATAGCAATCAGCCCCAGCATTTT,CASSPGQGYSNQPQHF
.,TRBJ1-3,TRBV12-2,.,TGTGCAAGTCGCTTAGCTTGTAAAGATTCGGTCCTCTCTGGAAACACCATATATTTT,CASRLACKDSVLSGNTIYF
TRBD1,TRBJ2-3,TRBV5-4,.,TGTGCCAGCAGCTTGACAGGGGGCTGGAAAGATACGCAGTATTTT,CASSLTGGWKDTQYF
TRBD2,TRBJ2-7,TRBV4-3,.,TGCGCCAGCAGCCAAGATCTAGCGGGGGGGAGGGACGAGCAGTACTTT,CASSQDLAGGRDEQYF
.,TRBJ1-2,TRBV27,.,TGTGCCAGCCTCGGGAGCATGGGCTATGGCTACACCTTC,CASLGSMGYGYTF
TRBD1,TRBJ2-4,TRBV6-5,.,TGTGCCAGCAGCTCCGCCGGGACAGGGTTGTACTTC,CASSSAGTGLYF
TRBD1,TRBJ2-7,TRBV5-1,.,TGCGCCAGCAACCCTTTCGGACAGGGGGCCTACGAGCAGTACTTC,CASNPFGQGAYEQYF
TRBD1,TRBJ1-1,TRBV6-5,.,TGTGCCAGCGGGCACAGGGGTGGATTCACTGAAGCTTTCTTT,CASGHRGGFTEAFF
.,TRBJ2-7,TRBV9,.,TGTGCCAGCAGCGTAGGATTACAGACTTCCTACGAGCAGTACTTC,CASSVGLQTSYEQYF
.,TRBJ2-7,TRBV7-2,.,TGTGCCAGCAGCTTTCAGCGGGCCGCCTACGAGCAGTACTTC,CASSFQRAAYEQYF
.,TRBJ1-3,TRBV15,.,TGTGCCACCAGTCTCGGGGAATCCCGCGTTGGAAACACCATATATTTT,CATSLGESRVGNTIYF
.,TRBJ1-1,TRBV10-1,.,TGCGCCAGCAGTGAGAAGCTCGGAAACACTGAAGCTTTCTTT,CASSEKLGNTEAFF
TRBD2,TRBJ2-3,TRBV5-1,.,TGCGCCAGCAGCCCGGGACTAGCAGCTAGGAGGACAGATACGCAGTATTTT,CASSPGLAARRTDTQYF
TRBD2,TRBJ2-2,TRBV7-2,.,TGTGCCAGCAGCCCCCCGGGACTAGGCCGAACCGGGGAGCTGTTTTTT,CASSPPGLGRTGELFF
TRBD1,TRBJ2-7,TRBV6-5,.,TGTGCCAGCGAAACCGGGACAGAATCCTACGAGCAGTACTTC,CASETGTESYEQYF
.,TRBJ1-2,TRBV4-2,.,TGTGCCAGCAGCCCTGAGGGAGGCTATGGCTACACCTTC,CASSPEGGYGYTF
TRBD2,TRBJ2-1,TRBV27,.,TGTGCCAGCAGGGGAGCCGAAGCGGGAGACTATGAGCAGTTCTTC,CASRGAEAGDYEQFF
.,TRBJ1-2,TRBV9,once,TGTGCCAGCAGTCAAGGGAGAGGGGACTATGGCTACACCTTC,CASSQGRGDYGYTF
.,TRBJ2-3,TRBV2,.,TGTGCCAGCAGTCCTAGTCGATCCACAGATACGCAGTATTTT,CASSPSRSTDTQYF
TRBD2,TRBJ2-2,TRBV5-8,.,TGTGCCAGCAGCCGAGCAATACATTCTAGCGGAAACACCGGGGAGCTGTTTTTT,CASSRAIHSSGNTGELFF
.,TRBJ2-1,TRBV7-2,.,TGTGCCAGCAGCTTCCCCCCGGGGGATGAGCAGTTCTTC,CASSFPPGDEQFF
.,TRBJ2-2,TRBV18,.,TGTGCCAGCTCGTGGGGAGGAGCCAACACCGGGGAGCTGTTTTTT,CASSWGGANTGELFF
.,TRBJ2-5,TRBV7-7,.,TGTGCCAGCAGCTTAGGTAACAGCCAAGAGACCCAGTACTTC,CASSLGNSQETQYF
.,TRBJ1-2,TRBV19,.,TGTGCCAGTAGTATCCAGGGAGGACTCTATGGCTACACCTTC,CASSIQGGLYGYTF
.,TRBJ1-3,TRBV6-6,.,TGTGCCAGCAGTTACTTCACAGGGAGCTCTGGAAACACCATATATTTT,CASSYFTGSSGNTIYF
.,TRBJ2-1,TRBV29-1,.,TGCAGCCTCCGGGAGTTCGATGAGCAGTTCTTC,CSLREFDEQFF
TRBD1,TRBJ2-5,TRBV5-1,.,TGCGCCAGCAGCGGGGACAGGGGCCCAGAGACCCAGTACTTC,CASSGDRGPETQYF
.,TRBJ1-2,TRBV29-1,once,TGCAGCGTCGAGGGGGTAGAGTATGGCTACACCTTC,CSVEGVEYGYTF
.,TRBJ1-5,TRBV6-1,few,TGTGCCGCCCTTGGGTCGTTCATCAATCAGCCCCAGCATTTT,CAALGSFINQPQHF
.,TRBJ2-2,TRBV5-1,.,TGCGCCAGCAGCCTGGGGGCGGGGATTTTGACCGGGGAGCTGTTTTTT,CASSLGAGILTGELFF
TRBD1,TRBJ1-1,TRBV19,.,TGTGCCAGTAGTATTGGAGGACAGGGGAACACTGAAGCTTTCTTT,CASSIGGQGNTEAFF
.,TRBJ1-1,TRBV19,.,TGTGCCAGTAGTATACTTGGGAGTAGGGCTGAAGCTTTCTTT,CASSILGSRAEAFF
.,TRBJ1-4,TRBV4-2,.,TGTGCCAGCAGCCAATTCGGGCAGACCCATGAAAAACTGTTTTTT,CASSQFGQTHEKLFF
.,TRBJ1-2,TRBV5-4,.,TGTGCCAGCAGCTTACCGGTACTGAAGCGGGGCTACACCTTC,CASSLPVLKRGYTF
TRBD1,TRBJ2-7,TRBV6-5,.,TGTGCCCGCAGTGGGGGGAACAGGGGGGTCTACGAGCAGTACTTC,CARSGGNRGVYEQYF
.,TRBJ1-4,TRBV11-2,few,TGTGCCAGCAGCTTTTCCCGGAATGAAAAACTGTTTTTT,CASSFSRNEKLFF